Sequencing of this T cell receptor beta chain was carried out in a study of shared clonotypes between healthy human individuals. The sample holds one count of this clone. The CDR3 runs to 15 residues. The V and J ends lost 2 bases and 7 bases, in that order; junction bases with no gene match: 6. Germline V CDR1 and CDR2: SGHNT, YENEEA. There were no recent acute infections or vaccinations among the donors, who were healthy HIV-negative adults. All donors were Caucasian adults living in Nashville, Tennessee. Negatively enriched CD4+ T cells were divided by CD45RA into naive and memory. The protocol was immunoSEQ multiplex PCR, while the TCRdb copy is restricted to in-frame clones and leaves out a portion. In the table there are a few million clones, more than 90% of which are singletons.

The gene calls are TRBV11-3 and TRBJ2-1; 9 nucleotides align to TRBD1. What was sequenced was naive CD4+ T cells sorted from blood. Subset indicated: CD45RA+ positively selected. This sequence originates from a man between 18 and 29 years old in good health. The CDR3 reads CASSLKDRGLNEQFF. CDR3 bases: TGTGCCAGCAGCTTAAAGGACAGGGGATTGAATGAGCAGTTCTTC.